This T cell receptor (beta chain) stems from a study of beta chain features in type 1 diabetes. This clone showed up just once. Its antigen is still unknown. Every isolated RNA sample was fully reverse transcribed, so sequencing captured expressed TCRB transcripts. Here immunoSEQ multiplex PCR was the method, and the copy in TCRdb shows in-frame clones only, minus some. The top ten hold around 0.1% of the sample, which has under 800,000 clones, around a sixth seen once. Germline V gene sequence: CDR1 SGHVS, CDR2 FQNEAQ. This CDR3 has 14 amino acids. The V end lost 2 bases, the J end lost 6 bases, and 13 bases lay between the germline ends. General study points: Comparison showed that naive, central memory and Treg TCRB repertoires appeared more similar among patients than among healthy donors. The study notes PCR might favor shorter templates equally in patients and controls.

Sequencing was carried out using naive CD4+ T cells from blood. This chain uses TRBV7-8 with TRBJ1-2; weak D call: TRBD1 (6 bases). The sequence derives from a man aged 18 to 30 in good health. As DNA, the CDR3 is TGTGCCAGCAGCTTACTACCGGGGACAAATGGCTACACCTTC. It translates to CASSLLPGTNGYTF.